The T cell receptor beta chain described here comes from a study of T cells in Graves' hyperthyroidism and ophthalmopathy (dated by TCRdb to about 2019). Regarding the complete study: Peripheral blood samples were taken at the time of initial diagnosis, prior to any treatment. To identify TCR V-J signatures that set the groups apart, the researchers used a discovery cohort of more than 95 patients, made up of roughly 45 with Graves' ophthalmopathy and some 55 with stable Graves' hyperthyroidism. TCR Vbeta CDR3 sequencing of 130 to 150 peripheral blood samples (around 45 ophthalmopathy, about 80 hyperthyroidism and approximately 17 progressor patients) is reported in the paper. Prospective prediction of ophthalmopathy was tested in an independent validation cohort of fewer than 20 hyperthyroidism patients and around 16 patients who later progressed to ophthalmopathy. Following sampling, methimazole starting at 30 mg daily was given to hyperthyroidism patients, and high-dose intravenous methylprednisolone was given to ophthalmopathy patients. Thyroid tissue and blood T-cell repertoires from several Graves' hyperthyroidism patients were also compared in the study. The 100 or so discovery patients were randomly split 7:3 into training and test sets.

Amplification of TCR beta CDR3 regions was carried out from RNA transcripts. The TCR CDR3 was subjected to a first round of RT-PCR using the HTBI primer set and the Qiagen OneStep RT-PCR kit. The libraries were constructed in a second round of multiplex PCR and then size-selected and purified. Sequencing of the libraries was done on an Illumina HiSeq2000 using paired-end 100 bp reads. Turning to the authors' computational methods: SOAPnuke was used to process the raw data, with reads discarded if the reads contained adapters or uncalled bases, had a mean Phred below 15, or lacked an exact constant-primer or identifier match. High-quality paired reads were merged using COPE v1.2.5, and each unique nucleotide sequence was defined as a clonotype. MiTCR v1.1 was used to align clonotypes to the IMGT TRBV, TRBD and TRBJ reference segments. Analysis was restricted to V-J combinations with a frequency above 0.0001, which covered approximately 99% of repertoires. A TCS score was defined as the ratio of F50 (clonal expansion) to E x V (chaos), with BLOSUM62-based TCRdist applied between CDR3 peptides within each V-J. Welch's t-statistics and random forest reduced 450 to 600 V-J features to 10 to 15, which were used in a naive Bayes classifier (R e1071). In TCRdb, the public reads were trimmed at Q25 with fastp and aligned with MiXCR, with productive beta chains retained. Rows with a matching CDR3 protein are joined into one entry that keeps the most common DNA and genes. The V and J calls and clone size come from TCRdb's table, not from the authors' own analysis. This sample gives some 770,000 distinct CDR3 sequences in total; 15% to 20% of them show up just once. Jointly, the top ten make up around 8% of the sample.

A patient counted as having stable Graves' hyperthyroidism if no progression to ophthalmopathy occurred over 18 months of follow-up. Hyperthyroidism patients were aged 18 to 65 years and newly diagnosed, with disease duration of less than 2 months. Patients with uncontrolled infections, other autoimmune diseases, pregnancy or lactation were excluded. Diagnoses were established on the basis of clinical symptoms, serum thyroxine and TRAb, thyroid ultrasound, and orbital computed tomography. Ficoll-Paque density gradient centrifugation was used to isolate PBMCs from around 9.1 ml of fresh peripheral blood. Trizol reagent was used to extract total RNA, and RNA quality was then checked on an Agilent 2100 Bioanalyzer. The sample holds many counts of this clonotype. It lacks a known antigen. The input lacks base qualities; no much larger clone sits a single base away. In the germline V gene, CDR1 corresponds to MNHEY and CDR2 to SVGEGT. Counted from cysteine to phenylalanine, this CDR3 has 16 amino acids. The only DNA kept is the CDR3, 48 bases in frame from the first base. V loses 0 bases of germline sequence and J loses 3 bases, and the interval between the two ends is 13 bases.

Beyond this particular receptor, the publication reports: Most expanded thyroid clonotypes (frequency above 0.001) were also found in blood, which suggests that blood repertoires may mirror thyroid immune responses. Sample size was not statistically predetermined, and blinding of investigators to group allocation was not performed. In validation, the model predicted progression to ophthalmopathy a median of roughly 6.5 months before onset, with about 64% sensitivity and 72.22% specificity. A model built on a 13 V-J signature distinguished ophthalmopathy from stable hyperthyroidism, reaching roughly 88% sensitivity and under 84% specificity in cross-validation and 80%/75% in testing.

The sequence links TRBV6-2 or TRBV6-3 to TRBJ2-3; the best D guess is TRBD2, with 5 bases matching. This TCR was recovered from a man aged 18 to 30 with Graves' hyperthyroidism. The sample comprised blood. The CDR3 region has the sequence CASSYSDPRRTDTQYF. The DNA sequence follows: TGTGCCAGCAGTTACTCAGACCCTCGGAGGACAGATACGCAGTATTTT.